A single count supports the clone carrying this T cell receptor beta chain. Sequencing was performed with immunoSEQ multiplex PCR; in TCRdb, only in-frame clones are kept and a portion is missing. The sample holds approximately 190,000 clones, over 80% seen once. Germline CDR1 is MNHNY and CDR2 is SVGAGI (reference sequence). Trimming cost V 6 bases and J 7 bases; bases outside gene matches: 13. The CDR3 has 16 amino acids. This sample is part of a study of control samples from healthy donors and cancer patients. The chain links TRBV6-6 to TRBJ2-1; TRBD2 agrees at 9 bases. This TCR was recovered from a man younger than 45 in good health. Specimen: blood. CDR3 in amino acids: CASRRLADPPENEQFF. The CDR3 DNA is TGTGCCAGCAGAAGACTAGCGGATCCCCCGGAGAATGAGCAGTTCTTC.